This passage covers 21 T cell receptor beta chains from one sample sequenced in a study of blood T cell repertoires in COVID-19. Only in-frame clones appear in the TCRdb table, and some are missing; sequencing was by immunoSEQ multiplex PCR. This table holds approximately 130,000 clones, 88% found once. What was sequenced was peripheral blood. The receptors derive from a human donor in a cohort sampled during active COVID-19.

This clone was recorded once. The chain employs TRBV6-6 and TRBJ1-2; tentative D call: TRBD1 (6 bases). V lost 5 bases and J lost 4, with 17 bases in between. CDR1 is MNHNY, CDR2 SVGAGI, per germline (reference sequence). The length of the CDR3 is 15 residues. CDR3 loop: CASSLMGASGYGYTF. The CDR3 DNA follows: TGTGCCAGCAGTCTTATGGGGGCATCCGGCTATGGCTACACCTTC.

V usage is TRBV27 and J usage is TRBJ1-1; TRBD1 aligns across 7 bases. The V gene's germline CDR1 is MNHEY and CDR2 SMNVEV (reference sequence). This CDR3 comprises 15 residues. With V trimmed by 5 bases and J by 3 bases, 9 bases remained unmatched. CDR3 nucleotide sequence: TGTGCCAGCAGTAATGCCGGGACAGCTTACACTGAAGCTTTCTTT. Amino acids: CASSNAGTAYTEAFF.

This chain connects TRBV7-6 to TRBJ1-4; 7 bases fit TRBD1. With V trimmed by 5 bases and J by 2 bases, 5 bases remained unmatched. Germline lookup yields CDR1 SGHVS and CDR2 FNYEAQ. This CDR3 has 15 amino acids. CDR3 in DNA: TGTGCCAGCAGCGACAGGGTTGGGACTAATGAAAAACTGTTTTTT. Translation: CASSDRVGTNEKLFF. Using reference TRBV7-6 and TRBJ1-4 for the parts outside the CDR3, the full variable domain is GAGVSQSPRYKVTKRGQDVALRCDPISGHVSLYWYRQALGQGPEFLTYFNYEAQQDKSGLPNDRFSAERPEGSISTLTIQRTEQRDSAMYRCASSDRVGTNEKLFFGSGTQLSVL.

Only one count was recorded for this clone. The rearrangement uses TRBV3-1 (or the pseudogene TRBV3-2) and TRBJ2-7; TRBD1 matches 7 bases. Germline V lookup: CDR1 LGHDT, CDR2 YNNKEL (reference sequence). With 4 bases clipped from V and 3 bases from J, the junction kept 9 bases outside the gene matches. This CDR3 comprises 15 residues. The CDR3 reads CASSPRAGTDYEQYF. The CDR3 nucleotides read TGTGCCAGCAGCCCACGTGCCGGGACAGACTACGAGCAGTACTTC.

The chain recombines TRBV29-1 with TRBJ2-1; 12 bases align to TRBD2. This CDR3 has 13 residues. Germline V gives CDR1 SQVTM, CDR2 ANQGSEA. The V and J ends lost 3 bases and 10 bases, in that order; junction bases with no gene match: 4. CDR3 sequence: CSVDRGLAGEQFF. CDR3 nucleotide sequence: TGCAGCGTTGATCGAGGACTAGCGGGAGAGCAGTTCTTC.

This clone appeared once. The V gene is TRBV7-9, the J gene TRBJ2-1, with 9 bases identical to TRBD2. V was pared by 5 bases and J by 0 bases, with 14 bases of the junction left unmatched. In germline, CDR1 is SEHNR, CDR2 FQNEAQ (reference sequence). The CDR3 totals 19 residues. The CDR3 loop is CASSPWGASGISSYNEQFF. Here the CDR3 DNA reads TGTGCCAGCAGCCCCTGGGGGGCTAGCGGGATCAGCTCCTACAATGAGCAGTTCTTC.

The rearrangement uses TRBV7-9 and TRBJ2-7, with a tentative D call TRBD2 (5 bases). The CDR3 sequence is 15 residues long. Germline CDR1 reads SEHNR; CDR2 reads FQNEAQ (reference sequence). The V end lost 1 base, the J end lost 0 bases, and 10 bases lay between the germline ends. CDR3 loop: CASSLGGRSSYEQYF. CDR3 nucleotide sequence: TGTGCCAGCAGCTTAGGTGGGAGAAGCTCCTACGAGCAGTACTTC.

The gene calls are TRBV9 and TRBJ2-5; D call uncertain. The CDR3 consists of 13 residues. Germline V gene sequence: CDR1 SGDLS, CDR2 YYNGEE. Trimming pared 3 bases from V and 4 bases from J, leaving 10 bases between. This CDR3 is CASSAGLAETQYF. CDR3 nucleotides: TGTGCCAGCAGCGCCGGGTTGGCAGAGACCCAGTACTTC.

The chain carries TRBV2 and TRBJ2-2, with 7 bases aligning to TRBD2. CDR3 length equals 16 residues. V gave up 4 bases and J gave up 7 bases; unmatched junction bases: 12. The germline CDR1 and CDR2 sequences are SNHLY and FYNNEI. The CDR3 loop reads CASSALPGGQGGELFF. CDR3 bases: TGTGCCAGCAGTGCTCTGCCGGGGGGTCAGGGCGGGGAGCTGTTTTTT.

J is TRBJ2-2 and V is TRBV5-6; TRBD2 matches 11 bases. The length of the CDR3 is 16 residues. The ends lost 5 bases at V and 8 bases at J; junction bases unmatched: 11. Germline values: CDR1 SGHDT, CDR2 YYEEEE. The chain's CDR3 is CASSPPGLAVPGELFF. The CDR3 nucleotides are TGTGCCAGCAGTCCACCGGGACTAGCGGTTCCTGGGGAGCTGTTTTTT.

This chain joins TRBV4-1 and TRBJ2-3; tentative D call: TRBD1 (5 bases). This CDR3 region has 14 residues. Looked up from germline, CDR1 is MGHRA and CDR2 is YSYEKL. V was trimmed by 6 bases and J by 4 bases, leaving 14 bases between them. CDR3 DNA sequence: TGCGCCAGCAGAGACCAGGGTTTCGCAGATACGCAGTATTTT. It codes for CASRDQGFADTQYF.

This sequence joins TRBV7-9 and TRBJ2-1, with D hard to call. V was cut by 6 bases and J by 7 bases, with 10 bases left in between. CDR3 length equals 12 residues. Germline CDR1 and CDR2: SEHNR and FQNEAQ (reference sequence). For the CDR3, the DNA is TGTGCCAGCAGTTTGTGGGCGAATGAGCAGTTCTTC. Residues: CASSLWANEQFF.

The V and J genes are TRBV3-1 (or the pseudogene TRBV3-2) and TRBJ2-7, with D perhaps matching TRBD2 (5 bases). Germline V gene sequence: CDR1 LGHDT, CDR2 YNNKEL (reference sequence). CDR3 length: 16 amino acids. Between the trimmed V and J ends, which lost 0 bases and 6 bases, there was a span of 18 bases. The CDR3 DNA reads TGTGCCAGCAGCCAAGATATCCGGACTGACTTCGTCGAGCAGTACTTC. Encoded protein: CASSQDIRTDFVEQYF.

J is TRBJ2-7 and V is TRBV5-5; D remains ambiguous. V was trimmed by 4 bases and J by 5 bases, leaving 10 bases between them. CDR3 length: 12 amino acids. Per germline, CDR1 SGHKS and CDR2 YYEKEE (reference sequence). The CDR3 DNA reads TGTGCCAGCAGCGGCTTGGTCGACGAGCAGTACTTC. Protein sequence: CASSGLVDEQYF.

A few counts support this clone. The V call is TRBV2, the J call TRBJ1-6, with unresolved D. This CDR3 is 15 amino acids long. V lost 5 bases and J lost 0, with 8 bases in between. Germline V CDR1 and CDR2: SNHLY, FYNNEI. The chain's CDR3 is CASSWENSYNSPLHF. Written as DNA, the CDR3 is TGTGCCAGCAGTTGGGAGAACTCCTATAATTCACCCCTCCACTTT.

This clone was observed a handful of times. This rearrangement joins TRBV7-9 to TRBJ2-2, with D hard to call. The CDR3 has 13 residues. Trimming removed 2 bases from V and 4 bases from J, with 5 bases in between. Germline lookup yields CDR1 SEHNR and CDR2 FQNEAQ (reference sequence). The CDR3 region has the DNA TGTGCCAGCAGCTTACAAATCACCGGGGAGCTGTTTTTT. This encodes CASSLQITGELFF. Full variable domain (remainder filled in from reference TRBV7-9 and TRBJ2-2): DTGVSQNPRHKITKRGQNVTFRCDPISEHNRLYWYRQTLGQGPEFLTYFQNEAQLEKSRLLSDRFSAERPKGSFSTLEIQRTEQGDSAMYLCASSLQITGELFFGEGSRLTVL.

The chain couples TRBV12-3 or TRBV12-4 to TRBJ2-7; D is undetermined. Trimming stripped 1 base from V and 4 bases from J, with 8 bases between. The CDR3 covers 13 residues. The CDR3 bases are TGTGCCAGCAGTTTAGGAACATATTACGAGCAGTACTTC. The encoded protein is CASSLGTYYEQYF.

This rearrangement joins TRBV5-6 to TRBJ1-5, with D possibly TRBD1 on 6 matching bases. The CDR3 is 14 residues long. Germline CDR1 reads SGHDT; CDR2 reads YYEEEE. V was pared by 0 bases and J by 6 bases, with 10 bases between. CDR3 DNA sequence: TGTGCCAGCAGCTTGGACAGGGATGCTCAGCCCCAGCATTTT. Translating gives CASSLDRDAQPQHF. The full variable domain, rest sourced from reference TRBV5-6 and TRBJ1-5, is DAGVTQSPTHLIKTRGQQVTLRCSPKSGHDTVSWYQQALGQGPQFIFQYYEEEERQRGNFPDRFSGHQFPNYSSELNVNALLLGDSALYLCASSLDRDAQPQHFGDGTRLSIL.

The chain employs TRBV6-5 and TRBJ2-7, with D possibly matching TRBD1 (6 bases). Germline V gene data show CDR1 as MNHEY and CDR2 as SVGAGI. The CDR3 sequence is 14 residues long. V was cut by 10 bases and J by 1 base, with 17 bases left in between. The CDR3 here is CATLGAGESYEQYF. The DNA for the CDR3 is TGTGCCACCTTGGGGGCAGGGGAGTCCTACGAGCAGTACTTC.

In its sample, this clone was seen once. The gene calls are TRBV3-1 (or the pseudogene TRBV3-2) and TRBJ1-1, with 8 bases lining up with TRBD1. The CDR3 is 16 residues long. Looked up from germline, CDR1 is LGHDT and CDR2 is YNNKEL (reference sequence). The trim removed 4 bases at V and 0 bases at J, leaving 7 bases unmatched. The CDR3 loop is CASSLGTGLMNTEAFF. The CDR3 DNA follows: TGTGCCAGCAGCCTCGGGACAGGCCTTATGAACACTGAAGCTTTCTTT.

This clone appeared once. The V and J genes are TRBV19 and TRBJ1-1; 7 nucleotides align to TRBD1. The CDR3 totals 13 residues. Germline V gene lookup returns CDR1 LNHDA and CDR2 SQIVND (reference sequence). V lost 5 bases and J lost 10; bases outside the gene matches: 10. CDR3 DNA: TGTGCCAGTAGTCCGATTACAGGGGTAAGAGCTTTCTTT. Its protein is CASSPITGVRAFF.